One sample yielded the 13 T cell receptor beta chains listed below, sequenced in a study of T-cell reconstitution after alpha-beta-depleted transplantation in children. Unique molecular identifiers were used in preparing the TCRbeta library. TCRdb ran MiXCR on the PCR reads and lists one entry per CDR3 protein. The sample contains hundreds of thousands of distinct CDR3 sequences, around 16% of which appear only once. Sequenced here: PBMCs from the stem cell graft donor, sampled from the stem cell graft. These receptors were taken from a human donor who donated a stem cell graft to a child with acute myeloid leukemia.

The rearrangement links TRBV7-2 to TRBJ2-2; D may match TRBD1 or TRBD2 (5 bases each). The germline V and J ends were trimmed by 2 bases and 5 bases, with 12 bases remaining between them. CDR1 is SGHTA and CDR2 is FQGNSA in the germline V gene. This CDR3 region has 15 residues. The CDR3 nucleotides are TGTGCCAGCAGCTTACCCGGGGCAGGGACCGGGGAGCTGTTTTTT. This translates into CASSLPGAGTGELFF.

A few counts support this clonotype. This chain connects TRBV24-1 to TRBJ2-2; D unclear. Between the trimmed V and J ends, which lost 6 bases and 3 bases, there was a span of 7 bases. Germline CDR1 and CDR2: KGHDR and SFDVKD. This CDR3 contains 13 residues. CDR3 sequence reads: CATSKQYTGELFF. CDR3 DNA: TGTGCCACCAGTAAACAGTACACCGGGGAGCTGTTTTTT.

The chain recombines TRBV12-3 or TRBV12-4 with TRBJ1-2, with 7 nucleotides matching TRBD1. This CDR3 contains 14 residues. J lost 4 bases, V lost 6 bases, and 8 bases had no gene match. The DNA of the CDR3 is TGTGCCAGCAGCCTTGACAGGGTTTCCTATGGCTACACCTTC. Its translation is CASSLDRVSYGYTF.

This rearrangement joins TRBV20-1 to TRBJ2-5; D not certain. Germline V lookup: CDR1 DFQATT, CDR2 SNEGSKA (reference sequence). This CDR3 is 13 amino acids long. Deletions cut 3 bases from V and 0 bases from J, with 8 bases between. CDR3 nucleotide sequence: TGCAGTGCTAGCCACGGATACCAAGAGACCCAGTACTTC. Its protein product is CSASHGYQETQYF.

This chain connects TRBV20-1 to TRBJ1-4; 8 bases fit TRBD1. The CDR3 is 14 residues long. CDR1 is DFQATT, CDR2 SNEGSKA, per germline (reference sequence). The junction had 5 bases not matched to a gene; V was cut back by 4 bases and J by 4 bases. The CDR3 DNA reads as TGCAGTGCTAAGCCGGGACAGGTTAATGAAAAACTGTTTTTT. Translated: CSAKPGQVNEKLFF.

This clonotype was detected once. The chain carries TRBV7-9 and TRBJ1-1, with 7 nucleotides matching TRBD1. Per the germline V gene, CDR1 is SEHNR and CDR2 is FQNEAQ (reference sequence). Trimming at V came to 6 bases and at J to 4 bases, leaving 11 bases not matched to a gene. The CDR3 extends over 15 amino acids. CDR3 DNA sequence: TGTGCCAGCAGTTGGGTAGGGGGCGGGGGCACTGAAGCTTTCTTT. This codes for CASSWVGGGGTEAFF.

This clonotype was counted between two and nine times. V gene TRBV7-9 combines with J gene TRBJ1-1, with TRBD1 identical over 9 bases. Germline V gene sequence: CDR1 SEHNR, CDR2 FQNEAQ (reference sequence). The CDR3 sequence is 14 residues long. V was pared by 5 bases and J by 6 bases, with 7 bases of the junction left unmatched. CDR3 sequence: CASSPGTGLAEAFF. The CDR3 nucleotides read TGTGCCAGCAGCCCCGGGACAGGGCTCGCTGAAGCTTTCTTT.

The sample holds many counts of this clonotype. The gene calls are TRBV20-1 and TRBJ1-4, with 11 bases fitting TRBD1. Germline values: CDR1 DFQATT, CDR2 SNEGSKA (reference sequence). There are 13 residues in the CDR3. V lost 4 bases to trimming and J lost 8 bases; unmatched junction nucleotides: 3. The CDR3 here is CSATGTGGEKLFF. The CDR3 DNA reads TGCAGTGCTACCGGGACAGGGGGAGAAAAACTGTTTTTT.

In this sample, this clonotype turned up a few times. For the CDR3, the DNA is TGCGCCAGCAGCCAAGGCGGGGCGGGGTTCACAGATACGCAGTATTTT. Translation: CASSQGGAGFTDTQYF. The rearrangement links TRBV4-3 to TRBJ2-3; the D gene is possibly TRBD2 (6 bases). V lost 1 base, J lost 2 bases, and 13 bases lay in between. The CDR3 consists of 16 residues. Germline V CDR1 and CDR2: LGHNA, YSLEER.

J is TRBJ2-7 and V is TRBV27, with 10 bases aligning to TRBD2. CDR3 length equals 13 residues. The germline V gene has CDR1 MNHEY and CDR2 SMNVEV (reference sequence). V lost 8 bases, J lost 4 bases, and 5 bases stayed unmatched. CDR3 residues: CASAETSGYEQYV. The CDR3 nucleotides are TGTGCCAGCGCGGAGACTAGCGGGTACGAGCAGTACGTC.

This clonotype was seen at least ten times. The V and J genes are TRBV29-1 and TRBJ2-2; 7 bases are a match to TRBD1. CDR1 and CDR2 from the germline V gene are SQVTM and ANQGSEA. The CDR3 contains 15 residues. V trimming: 2 bases; J trimming: 3 bases; junction bases outside the gene matches: 6. In nucleotides, the CDR3 is TGCAGCGTTGAAAGGGGTAGGGGGCACACCGGGGAGCTGTTTTTT. This sequence encodes CSVERGRGHTGELFF.

This clonotype was detected many times. This chain connects TRBV5-6 to TRBJ1-5; D is uncertain. CDR1 is SGHDT, CDR2 YYEEEE, per germline. This CDR3 spans 11 amino acids. V was pared by 4 bases and J by 7 bases, with 6 bases between. The CDR3 loop is CASSQVQPQHF. CDR3 bases: TGTGCCAGCAGCCAAGTCCAGCCCCAGCATTTT.

This clonotype has only a few counts. The chain carries TRBV3-1 and TRBJ2-5, with 9 bases lining up with TRBD1. This CDR3 comprises 15 residues. V shed 4 bases and J 3 bases; nucleotides not matched to a gene: 6. CDR1 is LGHDT and CDR2 is YNNKEL in the germline V gene (reference sequence). For the CDR3, the DNA is TGTGCCAGCAGCCGGCTGTGGACAGGGGAAGAGACCCAGTACTTC. Residues: CASSRLWTGEETQYF.